This TCR beta chain is drawn from a study of T cell repertoires in cytomegalovirus infection. Background on the study: As its CMV epitopes, the study selected recently identified HLA-C-restricted and well-studied HLA-B-restricted targets. It was the public TCR beta signatures that indicated both CMV infection and matching HLA type.

Study results and limitations: Carriers of CMV and the relevant HLA type were discriminated by public TCR beta frequency. HLA-C-restricted CMV clonotypes gave the most frequent clonotype in two of eight donors.

This clonotype was counted ten times or more. Its antigen is currently unknown. TCRdb analysed the reads with MiXCR anew, one entry per CDR3 protein. The sample yields some 480,000 distinct CDR3 sequences, 30% to 40% seen once. The CDR3 consists of 16 residues. V was clipped by 5 bases and J by 5 bases; unmatched bases: 12. CDR1 and CDR2 (germline): SGHTA, FQGNSA. The source is a human donor in good health (CMV status not recorded). Some clones in this sample may be carry-over from other donors' samples. J is TRBJ2-3 and V is TRBV7-2, with 8 bases lining up with TRBD1. The starting material was cultured PBMCs, obtained from culture after CMV antigen stimulation. CDR3 in amino acids: CASSRALTGVIDTQYF. CDR3 nucleotides: TGTGCCAGCAGCCGTGCTCTGACAGGGGTGATAGATACGCAGTATTTT.